This passage covers 22 T cell receptor beta chains from one sample sequenced in a study of T cell responses to AZD1222 COVID-19 vaccine. Method: immunoSEQ multiplex PCR; TCRdb's copy keeps in-frame clones and lacks some. The data show some 120,000 clones, with more than 80% seen just once and 4% to 5% held by the top ten. This material consisted of peripheral blood, taken 28 days after the second dose of the MenACWY control vaccine. These receptors were obtained from an adult who received the MenACWY meningococcal vaccine as a control.

The rearrangement uses TRBV3-1 (or the pseudogene TRBV3-2) and TRBJ1-3; D unclear. Trimming shortened V by 5 bases and J by 0 bases, and 14 bases separated the two germline ends. Per the germline V gene, CDR1 is LGHDT and CDR2 is YNNKEL (reference sequence). CDR3 size: 16 residues. DNA of the CDR3: TGTGCCAGCAGCAAGGTAACTGGCCCCTCTGGAAACACCATATATTTT. It specifies CASSKVTGPSGNTIYF.

The rearrangement uses TRBV7-2 and TRBJ1-6; 9 nucleotides agree with TRBD1. Trimming cost V 5 bases and J 4 bases; bases outside gene matches: 6. The CDR3 is 16 amino acids. Germline lookup yields CDR1 SGHTA and CDR2 FQGNSA. CDR3 DNA: TGTGCCAGCAGCCTCTCCGGGACAGGGTATAATTCACCCCTCCACTTT. It specifies CASSLSGTGYNSPLHF.

This clone was picked up one time. The rearrangement joins TRBV29-1 to TRBJ2-3; D call uncertain. Germline V gives CDR1 SQVTM, CDR2 ANQGSEA. The CDR3 covers 15 residues. Trimming removed 6 bases at V and 2 bases at J, with 18 bases between. CDR3 loop: CSVRKTPVYTDTQYF. The DNA for the CDR3 is TGCAGCGTCCGTAAGACCCCGGTGTACACAGATACGCAGTATTTT.

The chain carries TRBV6-5 and TRBJ1-1, with 7 bases lining up with TRBD1. Germline-derived CDR1 and CDR2 are MNHEY and SVGAGI. This CDR3 contains 14 residues. J gave up 8 bases and V 6 bases, and 12 bases lay outside the gene matches. The CDR3 nucleotides read TGTGCCAGCAGGCAGGTGCCGGGACAGCCGGAAGCTTTCTTT. Translated, it gives CASRQVPGQPEAFF.

The V gene is TRBV4-1, the J gene TRBJ2-5; no clear D. V was shortened by 0 bases and J by 2 bases, with 19 bases between the two germline ends. This CDR3 is 18 amino acids long. The germline gives CDR1 MGHRA, CDR2 YSYEKL. The CDR3 reads CASSQDGLQRNLQETQYF. The DNA of the CDR3 is TGCGCCAGCAGCCAAGATGGGCTCCAGAGGAACCTACAAGAGACCCAGTACTTC.

The chain couples TRBV3-1 (or the pseudogene TRBV3-2) to TRBJ2-3; TRBD2 agrees at 15 bases. The CDR3 spans 18 residues. CDR1 LGHDT and CDR2 YNNKEL come from the germline V gene (reference sequence). The V and J ends lost 3 bases and 0 bases, in that order; junction bases with no gene match: 4. The DNA of the CDR3 is TGTGCCAGCAGCCACGGACTAGCGGGAGGGAAAAGCACAGATACGCAGTATTTT. Translated, it gives CASSHGLAGGKSTDTQYF.

V gene TRBV2 combines with J gene TRBJ2-1; TRBD1 matches 9 bases. Unmatched junction bases numbered 5, after V lost 7 bases and J lost 1 base. The CDR3 sequence is 15 residues long. The germline V gene has CDR1 SNHLY and CDR2 FYNNEI. The DNA for the CDR3 is TGTGCCAGCACCCGGGACAGGGAGTCCTACAATGAGCAGTTCTTC. Protein product: CASTRDRESYNEQFF.

In its sample, this clone was seen a few times. This rearrangement joins TRBV6-5 to TRBJ2-7, with 9 nucleotides matching TRBD1. Looked up from germline, CDR1 is MNHEY and CDR2 is SVGAGI. The CDR3 runs 15 residues. V shed 2 bases and J 2 bases; nucleotides not matched to a gene: 4. DNA for the CDR3: TGTGCCAGCAGTTACCGGGACAGGGACACCTACGAGCAGTACTTC. Amino acid sequence: CASSYRDRDTYEQYF.

The chain carries TRBV5-6 and TRBJ2-2, with TRBD1 matching over 8 bases. Losses at the gene ends were 6 bases for V and 5 bases for J; bases not matched to a gene: 12. Germline V lookup: CDR1 SGHDT, CDR2 YYEEEE. This CDR3 spans 16 amino acids. Here the CDR3 DNA reads TGTGCCAGCAACTCAAGGGGGACAGGTTGGACCGGGGAGCTGTTTTTT. It codes for CASNSRGTGWTGELFF. The full variable domain, in which reference TRBV5-6 and TRBJ2-2 provide the parts outside the CDR3, is DAGVTQSPTHLIKTRGQQVTLRCSPKSGHDTVSWYQQALGQGPQFIFQYYEEEERQRGNFPDRFSGHQFPNYSSELNVNALLLGDSALYLCASNSRGTGWTGELFFGEGSRLTVL.

The V and J genes are TRBV4-2 and TRBJ2-2; possible D gene TRBD2, 7 bases. The CDR3 is 14 amino acids. V lost 8 bases and J lost 4, with 14 bases in between. CDR1 is LGHNA, CDR2 YNFKEQ, per germline. The CDR3 region has the DNA TGTGCCAGCGGCGGGGGCTCGGGCACCGGGGAGCTGTTTTTT. Residues: CASGGGSGTGELFF.

The chain employs TRBV19 and TRBJ2-7; 8 bases match TRBD1. V trimming: 1 base; J trimming: 3 bases; junction bases outside the gene matches: 5. The CDR3 covers 15 residues. CDR1 and CDR2 (germline): LNHDA, SQIVND (reference sequence). The CDR3 protein is CASSIVQGDFYEQYV. The CDR3 DNA follows: TGTGCCAGTAGTATAGTACAGGGGGACTTCTACGAGCAGTACGTC.

This chain uses TRBV27 with TRBJ2-2; D may match TRBD1 or TRBD2 (6 bases each). The CDR3 runs to 17 residues. Germline assignment: CDR1 MNHEY and CDR2 SMNVEV (reference sequence). The germline V and J ends were trimmed by 3 bases and 10 bases, with 24 bases remaining between them. CDR3 in DNA: TGTGCCAGCAGTTTGTCCGGGGGTTTGTCAGGGGAGGAGGAGCTGTTTTTT. This sequence encodes CASSLSGGLSGEEELFF.

Worth noting for this clone: A junction end diverges from the germline sequence, so it may reflect a read error. The rearrangement uses TRBV5-4 and TRBJ2-3, with a possible D match to TRBD1 (5 bases). The CDR3 is 18 amino acids. Germline assignment: CDR1 SGHNT and CDR2 YYREEE (reference sequence). This CDR3 reads CAGSLDSDTGIVTDTQYF. Here the CDR3 DNA reads TGTGCCGGCAGCTTGGATTCGGACACGGGCATAGTCACAGATACGCAGTATTTT.

The chain links TRBV28 to TRBJ2-3, with a possible D match to TRBD2 (5 bases). There are 14 residues in the CDR3. Trimming pared 2 bases from V and 5 bases from J, leaving 11 bases between. Germline assignment: CDR1 MDHEN and CDR2 SYDVKM. CDR3 protein: CASSLRGNEDTQYF. Written as DNA, the CDR3 is TGTGCCAGCAGTTTACGAGGGAACGAAGATACGCAGTATTTT. Full variable domain (remainder filled in from reference TRBV28 and TRBJ2-3): DVKVTQSSRYLVKRTGEKVFLECVQDMDHENMFWYRQDPGLGLRLIYFSYDVKMKEKGDIPEGYSVSREKKERFSLILESASTNQTSMYLCASSLRGNEDTQYFGPGTRLTVL.

The CDR3 nucleotides are TGTGCCAGCAGTGGCCTGACGGATCTGTGGCATTTT. Its protein is CASSGLTDLWHF. This chain uses TRBV2 with TRBJ1-5, with unresolved D. V lost 4 bases and J 15 bases, leaving 16 bases between the germline ends. The CDR3 has 12 residues. The germline V gene encodes CDR1 SNHLY and CDR2 FYNNEI.

This clone came up once. The chain combines TRBV11-2 with TRBJ2-5; D perhaps matches TRBD2 (6 bases). Germline CDR1 is SGHAT and CDR2 is FQNNGV. The CDR3 sequence is 18 residues long. The germline V and J ends were trimmed by 1 base and 5 bases, with 23 bases remaining between them. CDR3: CASSLVSGGGRRAETQYF. The CDR3 nucleotides are TGTGCCAGCAGCTTAGTTTCAGGTGGAGGGCGAAGGGCGGAGACCCAGTACTTC.

The V call is TRBV14, the J call TRBJ1-2; no firm D call. The CDR3 has 15 residues. Germline V gene lookup returns CDR1 SGHDN and CDR2 FVKESK. With 0 bases removed from V and 2 bases from J, the gap between germline ends came to 10 bases. CDR3: CASSQDYGRNYGYTF. DNA for the CDR3: TGTGCCAGCAGCCAAGATTATGGCAGGAACTATGGCTACACCTTC.

J is TRBJ1-4 and V is TRBV18; D uncertain. Trimming removed 9 bases at V and 6 bases at J, with 17 bases between. Germline CDR1 reads KGHSH; CDR2 reads LQKENI. The CDR3 has 14 amino acids. The CDR3 reads CASSGRREHEKLFF. DNA for the CDR3: TGTGCCAGTTCTGGGCGGAGGGAGCATGAAAAACTGTTTTTT.

This clone was seen only once. This rearrangement joins TRBV7-2 to TRBJ2-1; 10 bases align to TRBD2. The CDR3 is 16 amino acids. Germline assignment: CDR1 SGHTA and CDR2 FQGNSA. The V gene end was trimmed by 5 bases and the J gene end by 2 bases; junction bases not matched to a gene: 6. The CDR3 region has the DNA TGTGCCAGCAGCAGAGAAGCGGGGGGGCCCTACAATGAGCAGTTCTTC. This encodes CASSREAGGPYNEQFF.

The chain links TRBV28 to TRBJ2-3, with TRBD2 matching 9 bases. The V gene's germline CDR1 is MDHEN and CDR2 SYDVKM. The CDR3 length is 17 residues. The trim removed 6 bases at V and 5 bases at J, leaving 15 bases unmatched. The CDR3 bases are TGTGCCAGCAGCATCCGCTTGGGCGGGAGGGTAGAAGATACGCAGTATTTT. The encoded protein is CASSIRLGGRVEDTQYF.

This clone turned up a few times. This chain connects TRBV6-2 or TRBV6-3 to TRBJ1-3; D not resolved. The germline V and J ends were trimmed by 6 bases and 4 bases, with 7 bases remaining between them. In germline, CDR1 is MNHEY, CDR2 SVGEGT. This CDR3 is 12 amino acids long. The CDR3 DNA reads as TGTGCCAGCAGCAGCAGGGGAAACACCATATATTTT. It codes for CASSSRGNTIYF.

The chain employs TRBV5-5 and TRBJ2-7; no clear D. Trimming removed 4 bases from V and 6 bases from J, with 17 bases in between. In germline, CDR1 is SGHKS, CDR2 YYEKEE (reference sequence). This CDR3 is built from 14 residues. Written as DNA, the CDR3 is TGTGCCAGCAGCCTAGGTCCGGCACGCGGCGAGCAGTACGTC. It is translated as CASSLGPARGEQYV.